A single sample gave rise to the 25 T cell receptor beta chains below, sequenced in a study of control samples from healthy donors and cancer patients. Here immunoSEQ multiplex PCR was the method, and the copy in TCRdb shows in-frame clones only, minus some. The top ten clones hold more than 1.3% of a sample with 180,000 or so clones, about nine tenths of them seen once. Material for sequencing was blood. All receptors derive from a woman in her 30s in good health.

This clone was seen just once. The chain links TRBV14 to TRBJ2-5; TRBD2 might be the D (6 bases). Trimming shortened V by 1 base and J by 5 bases, and 11 bases separated the two germline ends. The germline V gene encodes CDR1 SGHDN and CDR2 FVKESK. The CDR3 is 14 amino acids. CDR3 bases: TGTGCCAGCAGCCAAGTTTACGGGAGCGAGACCCAGTACTTC. This gives the protein CASSQVYGSETQYF.

The V and J genes are TRBV5-1 and TRBJ2-5; D might be TRBD2 (5 bases). Trimming cost V 1 base and J 3 bases, with 7 bases left between them. The CDR3 contains 13 residues. Germline CDR1 is SGHRS and CDR2 is YFSETQ. CDR3 bases: TGCGCCAGCAGCTTGTCCGGGAAAGAGACCCAGTACTTC. Its protein product is CASSLSGKETQYF.

The rearrangement joins TRBV6-5 to TRBJ2-5, with 7 bases that match TRBD1. CDR3 length: 13 amino acids. After removal of 10 bases from V and 5 bases from J, the junction contained 10 bases not matched to a gene. Germline assignment: CDR1 MNHEY and CDR2 SVGAGI. CDR3 protein: CATETGKGETQYF. Written as DNA, the CDR3 is TGTGCCACCGAGACAGGGAAGGGGGAGACCCAGTACTTC.

V and J are TRBV18 and TRBJ1-1, with D tentatively TRBD1 (6 bases). Germline CDR1 is KGHSH and CDR2 is LQKENI. The CDR3 has 15 amino acids. The V and J ends lost 5 bases and 0 bases respectively, with 13 bases between them. The chain's CDR3 is CASSGIGQLNTEAFF. DNA for the CDR3: TGTGCCAGCTCAGGCATCGGACAGCTGAACACTGAAGCTTTCTTT.

The V call is TRBV10-3, the J call TRBJ1-6, with D possibly being TRBD1 (6 bases). The ends were cut back, 2 bases at V and 0 bases at J, with 8 bases in the middle. Germline loops: CDR1 ENHRY, CDR2 SYGVKD. This CDR3 spans 16 amino acids. CDR3 amino acids: CAISETGSSYNSPLHF. DNA for the CDR3: TGTGCCATCAGTGAGACAGGGAGCTCCTATAATTCACCCCTCCACTTT.

This chain connects TRBV5-1 to TRBJ1-4; 7 bases fit TRBD1. Germline trimming cut 5 bases from V and 4 bases from J; bases unmatched to any gene: 2. Germline V gene data show CDR1 as SGHRS and CDR2 as YFSETQ. The CDR3 totals 13 residues. The CDR3: CASRRDSNEKLFF. The CDR3 bases are TGCGCCAGCAGGAGGGACAGTAATGAAAAACTGTTTTTT.

This clone was found many times. The chain employs TRBV19 and TRBJ1-2; tentative D call: TRBD1 (6 bases). The V end was cut by 7 bases, the J end by 8 bases, with 17 bases between. The CDR3 runs to 13 residues. Germline V CDR1 and CDR2: LNHDA, SQIVND (reference sequence). The CDR3 protein is CASIDRFPGGYTF. As DNA, the CDR3 is TGTGCCAGTATCGACAGGTTCCCGGGCGGCTACACCTTC.

The chain joins TRBV5-8 to TRBJ2-4, with D perhaps TRBD1 (6 bases). The germline CDR1 and CDR2 sequences are SGHTS and YDEGEE. Trimming removed 0 bases at V and 7 bases at J, with 11 bases between. This CDR3 contains 14 residues. Written as DNA, the CDR3 is TGTGCCAGCAGCTTGGCGCAGGGGTGGAACATTCAGTACTTC. This translates into CASSLAQGWNIQYF.

This chain uses TRBV28 with TRBJ2-5; a possible D gene is TRBD2 (6 bases). CDR1 and CDR2 (germline): MDHEN, SYDVKM. V was trimmed by 4 bases and J by 2 bases, leaving 14 bases between them. There are 15 residues in the CDR3. As DNA, the CDR3 is TGTGCCAGCAGTTGGGGGGACCGGGAACAAGAGACCCAGTACTTC. It is translated as CASSWGDREQETQYF. The full variable domain, in which reference TRBV28 and TRBJ2-5 provide the parts outside the CDR3, is DVKVTQSSRYLVKRTGEKVFLECVQDMDHENMFWYRQDPGLGLRLIYFSYDVKMKEKGDIPEGYSVSREKKERFSLILESASTNQTSMYLCASSWGDREQETQYFGPGTRLLVL.

In the case of this clone: The sample contains more than one DNA sequence encoding this CDR3. CDR3 in amino acids: CASSLGQGNQPQHF. The CDR3 nucleotides are TGTGCCAGCAGTTTGGGCCAGGGTAATCAGCCCCAGCATTTT. The chain couples TRBV28 to TRBJ1-5; tentative D call: TRBD1 (5 bases). CDR1 and CDR2 (germline): MDHEN, SYDVKM. The CDR3 spans 14 residues. V shed 3 bases and J shed 4 bases, with 10 bases lying between them.

The chain uses TRBV19 and TRBJ2-3; TRBD1 aligns across 9 bases. J was trimmed by 2 bases and V by 4 bases; bases with no gene match: 4. Germline lookup yields CDR1 LNHDA and CDR2 SQIVND (reference sequence). The CDR3 extends over 15 amino acids. CDR3 loop: CASSTGTGTTDTQYF. The CDR3 DNA follows: TGTGCCAGTAGTACCGGGACAGGGACCACAGATACGCAGTATTTT. The full variable domain, rest sourced from reference TRBV19 and TRBJ2-3, is DGGITQSPKYLFRKEGQNVTLSCEQNLNHDAMYWYRQDPGQGLRLIYYSQIVNDFQKGDIAEGYSVSREKKESFPLTVTSAQKNPTAFYLCASSTGTGTTDTQYFGPGTRLTVL.

The chain joins TRBV28 to TRBJ1-5; D gene unclear. Trimming left V 2 bases short and J 4 bases short, with 6 bases between. This CDR3 is built from 13 residues. CDR1 is MDHEN, CDR2 SYDVKM, per germline. The CDR3 nucleotides read TGTGCCAGCAGTTTAGGGAGAAATCAGCCCCAGCATTTT. It codes for CASSLGRNQPQHF.

This clone was observed once. The gene calls are TRBV30 and TRBJ1-5; D remains ambiguous. Germline V lookup: CDR1 GTSNPN, CDR2 SVGIG (reference sequence). V was shortened by 2 bases and J by 4 bases, with 9 bases between the two germline ends. This CDR3 has 13 residues. CDR3 sequence: CAWSHGQNQPQHF. The CDR3 bases are TGTGCCTGGAGTCATGGGCAGAATCAGCCCCAGCATTTT.

The chain has TRBV15 and TRBJ2-2; D is possibly TRBD1 (5 bases). Trimming took off 3 bases at V and 1 base at J, with 9 bases between the two ends. The CDR3 spans 15 residues. Per germline, CDR1 LNHNV and CDR2 YYDKDF (reference sequence). CDR3 nucleotides: TGTGCCACCAGCAGTGGACACCTGAACACCGGGGAGCTGTTTTTT. It specifies CATSSGHLNTGELFF. Full variable domain (missing parts from reference TRBV15 and TRBJ2-2): DAMVIQNPRYQVTQFGKPVTLSCSQTLNHNVMYWYQQKSSQAPKLLFHYYDKDFNNEADTPDNFQSRRPNTSFCFLDIRSPGLGDTAMYLCATSSGHLNTGELFFGEGSRLTVL.

This chain joins TRBV21-1 and TRBJ2-2; the DNA was not compared with TRBD1, the D call given in the table. TRBV21-1 is a pseudogene locus. The CDR3 consists of 16 residues. The CDR3 spells CASSNAGQGITGELFF. The CDR3 DNA sequence: TGTGCCAGCAGCAACGCGGGACAGGGGATCACCGGGGAGCTGTTTTTT.

V gene TRBV18 combines with J gene TRBJ2-5; D is undetermined. Trimming left V 3 bases short and J 3 bases short, with 14 bases between. The CDR3 is 15 amino acids. Germline CDR1 and CDR2: KGHSH and LQKENI. DNA of the CDR3: TGTGCCAGCTCACCTGGATCTACGGGTAAAGAGACCCAGTACTTC. Protein sequence: CASSPGSTGKETQYF.

The rearrangement joins TRBV3-1 (or the pseudogene TRBV3-2) to TRBJ1-4; unclear D gene. Germline CDR1 LGHDT, CDR2 YNNKEL (reference sequence). There are 14 residues in the CDR3. Trimming removed 2 bases at V and 4 bases at J, with 8 bases between. The CDR3 sequence: CASSQRGDNEKLFF. DNA of the CDR3: TGTGCCAGCAGCCAACGGGGAGATAATGAAAAACTGTTTTTT.

The chain links TRBV28 to TRBJ1-2, with 10 bases matching TRBD1. V lost 3 bases, J lost 4 bases, and 5 bases stayed unmatched. The CDR3 loop spans 15 amino acids. Germline V gene sequence: CDR1 MDHEN, CDR2 SYDVKM. The CDR3 DNA sequence: TGTGCCAGCAGTTTTGCGGACAGGGGGGGCTATGGCTACACCTTC. Its translation: CASSFADRGGYGYTF.

The chain uses TRBV24-1 and TRBJ1-2; 8 bases agree with TRBD1. Germline trimming cut 5 bases from V and 3 bases from J; bases unmatched to any gene: 10. Per the germline V gene, CDR1 is KGHDR and CDR2 is SFDVKD. The CDR3 has 16 amino acids. CDR3 coding DNA: TGTGCCACCAGTGCCCTCGGCAGGGGGCTCGACTATGGCTACACCTTC. This sequence encodes CATSALGRGLDYGYTF.

This clone appeared once. J is TRBJ1-5 and V is TRBV18; maybe TRBD1 (6 bases). The CDR3 totals 16 residues. The germline V gene encodes CDR1 KGHSH and CDR2 LQKENI. Trimming took 6 bases from V and 0 from J, leaving 15 bases between them. The CDR3 spells CASSFTGSNSNQPQHF. CDR3 in DNA: TGTGCCAGCTCCTTCACAGGGTCAAATAGCAATCAGCCCCAGCATTTT.

As concerns this clone: Additional DNA sequences in this sample encode the identical CDR3. The rearrangement uses TRBV3-1 (or the pseudogene TRBV3-2) and TRBJ2-5; 11 nucleotides line up with TRBD1. The junction had 6 bases not matched to a gene; V was cut back by 9 bases and J by 0 bases. Germline assignment: CDR1 LGHDT and CDR2 YNNKEL (reference sequence). The CDR3 loop spans 15 amino acids. For the CDR3, the DNA is TGTGCCAGTACCCAGGGACAGGGGGACCAAGAGACCCAGTACTTC. Its translation is CASTQGQGDQETQYF.

The chain recombines TRBV5-6 with TRBJ2-1; no reliable D call. The CDR3 spans 14 residues. Germline CDR1 reads SGHDT; CDR2 reads YYEEEE. V shed 0 bases and J shed 4 bases, with 8 bases lying between them. This CDR3 is CASSLGHSYNEQFF. The CDR3 nucleotides read TGTGCCAGCAGCTTGGGACACTCATACAATGAGCAGTTCTTC.

The gene calls are TRBV15 and TRBJ1-3, with 10 bases identical to TRBD1. Trimming at V came to 0 bases and at J to 3 bases, leaving 2 bases not matched to a gene. This CDR3 is 16 amino acids long. Germline CDR1 and CDR2: LNHNV and YYDKDF (reference sequence). For the CDR3, the DNA is TGTGCCACCAGCAGAGATGGGACAGGGGTTGGAAACACCATATATTTT. Protein product: CATSRDGTGVGNTIYF.

The rearrangement uses TRBV11-2 and TRBJ2-7, with TRBD2 identical over 8 bases. CDR1 and CDR2 from the germline V gene are SGHAT and FQNNGV. The CDR3 length is 14 residues. V lost 1 base, J lost 2 bases, and 1 base stayed unmatched. CDR3 region: CASSLGGLAYEQYF. CDR3 nucleotides: TGTGCCAGCAGCTTAGGGGGACTAGCCTACGAGCAGTACTTC.

The chain recombines TRBV7-2 with TRBJ2-3; the D gene is possibly TRBD1 (5 bases). CDR1 is SGHTA and CDR2 is FQGNSA in the germline V gene. The V and J ends lost 2 bases and 6 bases respectively, with 12 bases between them. The CDR3 runs to 14 residues. CDR3 amino acids: CASSLPGRADTQYF. In DNA, the CDR3 is TGTGCCAGCAGCTTACCCGGCAGGGCCGATACGCAGTATTTT.